Presented here are 21 T cell receptor beta chains from one specimen sequenced in a study of response to subunit inactivated influenza vaccine. TCRdb passed the RT-PCR reads through MiXCR, listing each CDR3 protein once. This table holds about 700,000 distinct CDR3 sequences, about 15% found once. The sequencing used PBMCs from blood, collected 11 to 12 days after vaccination. The receptors here all came from a man aged 45-60 years who received an inactivated influenza vaccine.

This clonotype was found a few times. The chain carries TRBV10-3 and TRBJ2-2; possibly TRBD1 for D (6 bases). The CDR3 totals 16 residues. V lost 4 bases and J 6 bases, leaving 18 bases between the germline ends. CDR1 is ENHRY, CDR2 SYGVKD, per germline. CDR3 sequence (DNA): TGTGCCATCAGTGGCTCGACAGGCGTCGGCCCCGGGGAGCTGTTTTTT. Translated: CAISGSTGVGPGELFF.

This chain connects TRBV23-1 to TRBJ2-7; TRBD1 aligns across 7 bases. TRBV23-1 is recorded as an ORF, its role being uncertain. CDR3 length: 15 amino acids. The V segment lost 4 bases and the J segment 7 bases; nucleotides outside the gene matches: 13. The CDR3, as DNA: TGCGCCAGCAGTCGACCGGGACAGAGTAGGGGGGAGCAGTACTTC. Translating it yields CASSRPGQSRGEQYF.

This clonotype has only a few counts. The chain is built from TRBV15 and TRBJ1-6; D is possibly TRBD1 (5 bases). Trimming left V 4 bases short and J 7 bases short, with 14 bases between. Per germline, CDR1 LNHNV and CDR2 YYDKDF (reference sequence). The CDR3 is made up of 15 amino acids. The CDR3 DNA sequence: TGTGCCACCAGCACCCAGGGTTTGGGAAATTCACCCCTCCACTTT. Protein sequence: CATSTQGLGNSPLHF.

This clonotype was counted between two and nine times. The chain employs TRBV12-3 or TRBV12-4 and TRBJ2-7, with a possible D match to TRBD1 (6 bases). The V end lost 6 bases, the J end lost 1 base, and 16 bases lay between the germline ends. The length of the CDR3 is 15 residues. The CDR3 protein is CASSTTGFRSYEQYF. The CDR3 DNA is TGTGCCAGCAGCACCACAGGGTTTCGGTCCTACGAGCAGTACTTC.

The chain is built from TRBV6-2 or TRBV6-3 and TRBJ1-5, with 9 bases aligning to TRBD1. This CDR3 region has 17 residues. V dropped 2 bases and J dropped 5; count of bases not matched to a gene: 10. Germline CDR1 MNHEY, CDR2 SVGEGT. The CDR3 protein is CASSYTPGQGRDQPQHF. CDR3 DNA sequence: TGTGCCAGCAGTTACACCCCAGGACAGGGGAGGGATCAGCCCCAGCATTTT.

The rearrangement links TRBV7-2 to TRBJ2-3; D might be TRBD1 (5 bases). The CDR3 is 15 amino acids. Germline lookup yields CDR1 SGHTA and CDR2 FQGNSA. Trimming left V 5 bases short and J 6 bases short, with 18 bases between. The CDR3 DNA is TGTGCCAGCAGCCGTGACAGTGCGGCGAGGGATACGCAGTATTTT. Residues: CASSRDSAARDTQYF.

V gene TRBV7-8 combines with J gene TRBJ2-7; possibly TRBD2 for D (6 bases). Trimming removed 0 bases from V and 1 base from J, with 13 bases in between. The CDR3 loop spans 16 amino acids. Germline assignment: CDR1 SGHVS and CDR2 FQNEAQ. In nucleotides, the CDR3 is TGTGCCAGCAGCTTAGCGTTCGGCGGGATATCCTACGAGCAGTACTTC. Translation: CASSLAFGGISYEQYF.

A few counts support this clonotype. Germline is not matched at one junction end, which may reflect a read error. The chain is built from TRBV30 and TRBJ2-1; 9 bases are shared with TRBD1. Per the germline V gene, CDR1 is GTSNPN and CDR2 is SVGIG (reference sequence). This CDR3 is 16 amino acids long. The CDR3 sequence is CAWSQNRGLSHNEQFF. For the CDR3, the DNA is TGTGCCTGGAGCCAAAACAGGGGGCTCTCCCACAATGAGCAGTTCTTC. The variable domain in full, with the rest retrieved from reference TRBV30 and TRBJ2-1, is SQTIHQWPATLVQPVGSPLSLECTVEGTSNPNLYWYRQAAGRGLQLLFYSVGIGQISSEVPQNLSASRPQDRQFILSSKKLLLSDSGFYLCAWSQNRGLSHNEQFFGPGTRLTVL.

The genes are TRBV28 and TRBJ2-7; no firm D call. The V gene's germline CDR1 is MDHEN and CDR2 SYDVKM. This CDR3 has 13 residues. V lost 6 bases and J lost 2, with 11 bases in between. The chain's CDR3 is CASSPGRPYEQYF. The CDR3 DNA follows: TGTGCCAGCAGCCCCGGCCGCCCCTACGAGCAGTACTTC.

Many counts were recorded for this clonotype. The genes are TRBV27 and TRBJ2-7, with D perhaps TRBD2 (5 bases). The CDR3 sequence is 15 residues long. Germline CDR1 reads MNHEY; CDR2 reads SMNVEV (reference sequence). Trimming left V 5 bases short and J 3 bases short, with 17 bases between. Here the CDR3 DNA reads TGTGCCAGCAGTCTACGGGATAGCGTCGTCTACGAGCAGTACTTC. It is translated as CASSLRDSVVYEQYF.

In its sample, this clonotype was seen a few times. The genes are TRBV11-2 and TRBJ1-6; D is uncertain. Trimming removed 5 bases at V and 5 bases at J, with 19 bases between. Germline V gives CDR1 SGHAT, CDR2 FQNNGV. This CDR3 is 17 amino acids long. As DNA, the CDR3 is TGTGCCAGCAGCCAACGGCTGTCCGGGGTCGATAATTCACCCCTCCACTTT. It is translated as CASSQRLSGVDNSPLHF.

This clonotype was detected ten times or more. This chain uses TRBV12-3 or TRBV12-4 with TRBJ2-2, with TRBD1 identical over 10 bases. This CDR3 has 15 residues. V shed 6 bases, J shed 6 bases, and the junction held 7 bases outside the gene matches. CDR3 DNA sequence: TGTGCCAGCAGATCGGGGACAGGGGTTGCCGGGGAGCTGTTTTTT. It yields the protein CASRSGTGVAGELFF.

The chain uses TRBV4-3 and TRBJ2-5; 9 bases are shared with TRBD2. Losses at the gene ends were 3 bases for V and 5 bases for J; bases not matched to a gene: 4. The CDR3 consists of 14 residues. The V gene's germline CDR1 is LGHNA and CDR2 YSLEER. CDR3 amino acids: CASSQGTSPETQYF. CDR3 nucleotides: TGCGCCAGCAGCCAGGGGACTAGCCCCGAGACCCAGTACTTC.

This clonotype was observed a few times. The chain employs TRBV21-1 and TRBJ2-7; the table's D call TRBD2 went unverified against the DNA. TRBV21-1 is a known pseudogene. The CDR3 extends over 16 amino acids. Written as DNA, the CDR3 is TGTGCCAGCAGCATCCCCCCGCTGTACAGGTCCTACGAGCAGTACTTC. This encodes CASSIPPLYRSYEQYF.

CDR3 residues: CASSQGTGRGYGYTF. The CDR3 bases are TGTGCCAGCAGCCAAGGGACGGGGCGAGGCTATGGCTACACCTTC. The chain links TRBV3-1 to TRBJ1-2; the D gene is possibly TRBD1 (5 bases). This CDR3 has 15 residues. In germline, CDR1 is LGHDT, CDR2 YNNKEL (reference sequence). The ends were cut back, 1 base at V and 4 bases at J, with 13 bases in the middle.

This clonotype was found a few times. CDR3 nucleotide sequence: TGTGCCAGCAGTTCCACAAGGCCCCAAGAGACCCAGTACTTC. Translating it yields CASSSTRPQETQYF. V is TRBV12-3 or TRBV12-4 and J is TRBJ2-5; no firm D call. The CDR3 sequence is 14 residues long. V lost 4 bases to trimming and J lost 1 base, with 10 bases between them.

This clonotype was observed a few times. The rearrangement joins TRBV29-1 to TRBJ2-3; 10 bases are a match to TRBD2. The CDR3 loop spans 16 amino acids. The germline CDR1 and CDR2 sequences are SQVTM and ANQGSEA. V trimming: 5 bases; J trimming: 2 bases; junction bases outside the gene matches: 10. Written as DNA, the CDR3 is TGCAGCGTTTCCCCACGAGGACTAGCGGACACAGATACGCAGTATTTT. Protein sequence: CSVSPRGLADTDTQYF.

The rearrangement uses TRBV3-1 and TRBJ2-5, with a weak D call TRBD2 (5 bases). The V and J ends lost 4 bases and 3 bases respectively, with 9 bases between them. CDR1 and CDR2 (germline): LGHDT, YNNKEL (reference sequence). The CDR3 extends over 13 amino acids. The CDR3 protein is CASSPDWKETQYF. As DNA, the CDR3 is TGTGCCAGCAGCCCGGACTGGAAAGAGACCCAGTACTTC.

This clonotype appeared a few times. The V gene is TRBV7-2, the J gene TRBJ2-3; 7 bases are a match to TRBD1. This CDR3 region has 15 residues. V gave up 5 bases and J gave up 2 bases; unmatched junction bases: 7. Germline V gene sequence: CDR1 SGHTA, CDR2 FQGNSA. The DNA of the CDR3 is TGTGCCAGCAGCCAGGGACAGCAGATCACAGATACGCAGTATTTT. It encodes CASSQGQQITDTQYF.

The J gene is TRBJ2-3, the V gene TRBV6-5; D call uncertain. Germline V CDR1 and CDR2: MNHEY, SVGAGI. V shed 0 bases and J shed 0 bases, with 7 bases lying between them. The CDR3 sequence is 15 residues long. The DNA for the CDR3 is TGTGCCAGCAGTTACTCGCCGCTTAGCACAGATACGCAGTATTTT. Protein product: CASSYSPLSTDTQYF.

This clonotype was detected only a few times. The chain combines TRBV9 with TRBJ2-5, with TRBD2 identical over 14 bases. J was trimmed by 4 bases and V by 0 bases; bases with no gene match: 14. Germline V CDR1 and CDR2: SGDLS, YYNGEE. CDR3 size: 20 residues. The DNA for the CDR3 is TGTGCCAGCAGCGTAGTAGTAGAGACTAGCGGGAGGGCCTTCACAGAGACCCAGTACTTC. Translated, it gives CASSVVVETSGRAFTETQYF.